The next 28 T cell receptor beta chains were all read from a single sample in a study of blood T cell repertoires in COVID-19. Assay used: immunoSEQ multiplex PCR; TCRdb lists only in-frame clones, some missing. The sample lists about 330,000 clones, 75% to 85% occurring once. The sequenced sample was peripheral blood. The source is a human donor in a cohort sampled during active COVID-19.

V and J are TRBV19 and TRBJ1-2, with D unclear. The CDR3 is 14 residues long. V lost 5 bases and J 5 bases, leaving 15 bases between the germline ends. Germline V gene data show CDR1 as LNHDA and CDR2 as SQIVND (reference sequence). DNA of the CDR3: TGTGCCAGTAGTGTCGACACCGTCGGTTATGGCTACACCTTC. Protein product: CASSVDTVGYGYTF.

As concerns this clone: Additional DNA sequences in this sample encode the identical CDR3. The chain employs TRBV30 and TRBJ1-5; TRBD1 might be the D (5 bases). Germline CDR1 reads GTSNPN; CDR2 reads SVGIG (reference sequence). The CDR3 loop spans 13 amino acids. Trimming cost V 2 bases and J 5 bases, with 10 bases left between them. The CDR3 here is CAWSRQGDQPQHF. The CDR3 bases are TGTGCCTGGAGTAGGCAAGGGGATCAGCCCCAGCATTTT.

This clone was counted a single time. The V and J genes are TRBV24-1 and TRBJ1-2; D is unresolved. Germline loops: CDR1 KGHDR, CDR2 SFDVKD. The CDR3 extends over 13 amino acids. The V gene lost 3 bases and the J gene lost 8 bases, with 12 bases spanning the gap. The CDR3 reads CATSDTGRAGYTF. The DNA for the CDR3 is TGTGCCACCAGTGATACCGGGAGGGCCGGCTACACCTTC.

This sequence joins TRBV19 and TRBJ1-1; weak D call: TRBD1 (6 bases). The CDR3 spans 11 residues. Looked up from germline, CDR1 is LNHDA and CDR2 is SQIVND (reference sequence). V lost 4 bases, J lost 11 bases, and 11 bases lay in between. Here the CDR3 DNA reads TGTGCCAGTAGTACAGACACAGGGGCTTTCTTT. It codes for CASSTDTGAFF.

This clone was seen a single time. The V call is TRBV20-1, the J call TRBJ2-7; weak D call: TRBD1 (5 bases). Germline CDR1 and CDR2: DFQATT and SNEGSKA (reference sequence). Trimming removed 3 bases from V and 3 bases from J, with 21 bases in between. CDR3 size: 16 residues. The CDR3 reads CSASMTTARFLYEQYF. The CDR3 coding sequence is TGCAGTGCTAGTATGACGACAGCTAGATTCCTCTACGAGCAGTACTTC.

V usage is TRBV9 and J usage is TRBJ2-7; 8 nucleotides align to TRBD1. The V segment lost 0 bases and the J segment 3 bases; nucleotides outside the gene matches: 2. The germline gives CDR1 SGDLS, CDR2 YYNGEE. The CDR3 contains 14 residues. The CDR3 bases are TGTGCCAGCAGCGTAGCTGGACAGGGCTACGAGCAGTACTTC. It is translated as CASSVAGQGYEQYF.

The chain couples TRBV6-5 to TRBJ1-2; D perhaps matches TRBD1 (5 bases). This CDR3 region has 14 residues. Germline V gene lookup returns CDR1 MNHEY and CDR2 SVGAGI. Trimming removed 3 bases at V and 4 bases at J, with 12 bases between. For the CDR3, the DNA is TGTGCCAGCAGTTATCAAGGGGTCGGCTATGGCTACACCTTC. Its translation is CASSYQGVGYGYTF.

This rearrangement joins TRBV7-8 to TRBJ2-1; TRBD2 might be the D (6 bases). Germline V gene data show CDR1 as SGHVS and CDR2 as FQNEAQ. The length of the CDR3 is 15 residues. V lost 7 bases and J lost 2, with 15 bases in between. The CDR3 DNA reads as TGTGCCAGCACCTCTCGGGGGAATCCCTACAATGAGCAGTTCTTC. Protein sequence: CASTSRGNPYNEQFF. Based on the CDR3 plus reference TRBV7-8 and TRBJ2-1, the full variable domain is GAGVSQSPRYKVAKRGQDVALRCDPISGHVSLFWYQQALGQGPEFLTYFQNEAQLDKSGLPSDRFFAERPEGSVSTLKIQRTQQEDSAVYLCASTSRGNPYNEQFFGPGTRLTVL.

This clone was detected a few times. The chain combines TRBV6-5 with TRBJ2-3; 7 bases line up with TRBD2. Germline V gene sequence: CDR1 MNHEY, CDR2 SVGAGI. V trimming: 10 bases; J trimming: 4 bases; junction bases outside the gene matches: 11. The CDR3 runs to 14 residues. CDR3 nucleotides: TGTGCCATCTCGACGGGGAGGGTCGCAGATACGCAGTATTTT. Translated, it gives CAISTGRVADTQYF.

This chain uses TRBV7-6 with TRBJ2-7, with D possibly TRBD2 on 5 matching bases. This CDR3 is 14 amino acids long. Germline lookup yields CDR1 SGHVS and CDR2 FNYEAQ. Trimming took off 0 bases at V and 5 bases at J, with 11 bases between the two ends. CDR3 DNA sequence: TGTGCCAGCAGCTTAGCTGCGGCGGGTGACGAGCAGTACTTC. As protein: CASSLAAAGDEQYF.

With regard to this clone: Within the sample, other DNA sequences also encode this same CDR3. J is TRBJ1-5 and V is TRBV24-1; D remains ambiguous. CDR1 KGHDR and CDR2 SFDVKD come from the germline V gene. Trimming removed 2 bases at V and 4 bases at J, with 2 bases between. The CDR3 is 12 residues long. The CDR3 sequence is CATSDSNQPQHF. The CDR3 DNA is TGTGCCACCAGTGATTCAAATCAGCCCCAGCATTTT.

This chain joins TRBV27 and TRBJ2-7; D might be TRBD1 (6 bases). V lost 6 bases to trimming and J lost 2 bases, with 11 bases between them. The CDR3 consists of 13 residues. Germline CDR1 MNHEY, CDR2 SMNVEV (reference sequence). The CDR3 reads CASSTGLAYEQYF. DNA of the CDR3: TGTGCCAGCAGCACAGGGCTCGCCTACGAGCAGTACTTC.

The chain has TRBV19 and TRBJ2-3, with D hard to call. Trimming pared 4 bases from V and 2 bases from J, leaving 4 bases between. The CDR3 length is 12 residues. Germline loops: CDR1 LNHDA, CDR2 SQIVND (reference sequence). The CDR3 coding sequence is TGTGCCAGTAGTACTTTCACAGATACGCAGTATTTT. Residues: CASSTFTDTQYF.

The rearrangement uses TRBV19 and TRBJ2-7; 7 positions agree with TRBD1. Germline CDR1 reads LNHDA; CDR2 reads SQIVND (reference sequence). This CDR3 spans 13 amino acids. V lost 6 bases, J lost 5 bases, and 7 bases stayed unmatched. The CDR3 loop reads CASSLQGTHEQYF. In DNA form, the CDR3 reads TGTGCCAGTAGCTTACAGGGGACCCACGAGCAGTACTTC.

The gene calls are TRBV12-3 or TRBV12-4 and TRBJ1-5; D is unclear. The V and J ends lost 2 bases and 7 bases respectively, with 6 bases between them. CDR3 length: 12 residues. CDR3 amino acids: CASSLNGQPQHF. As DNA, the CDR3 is TGTGCCAGCAGTTTAAACGGGCAGCCCCAGCATTTT.

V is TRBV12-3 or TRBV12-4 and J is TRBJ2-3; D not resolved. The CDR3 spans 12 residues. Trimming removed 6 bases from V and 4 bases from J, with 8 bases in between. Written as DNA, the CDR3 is TGTGCCAGCAGGGCATGGCCAGATACGCAGTATTTT. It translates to CASRAWPDTQYF.

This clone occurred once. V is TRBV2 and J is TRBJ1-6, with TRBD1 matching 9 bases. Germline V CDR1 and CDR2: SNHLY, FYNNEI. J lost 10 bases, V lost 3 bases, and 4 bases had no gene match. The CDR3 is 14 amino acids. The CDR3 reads CASSDYRGLSPLHF. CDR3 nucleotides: TGTGCCAGCAGTGACTACAGGGGGCTCTCACCCCTCCACTTT.

This CDR3 is CASSYHRGRGNMNTEAFF. For the CDR3, the DNA is TGTGCCAGCAGTTACCACAGGGGCCGGGGCAACATGAACACTGAAGCTTTCTTT. The chain carries TRBV6-2 or TRBV6-3 and TRBJ1-1, with 7 bases fitting TRBD1. V was clipped by 2 bases and J by 0 bases; unmatched bases: 12. The CDR3 has 18 amino acids. The V gene's germline CDR1 is MNHEY and CDR2 SVGEGT.

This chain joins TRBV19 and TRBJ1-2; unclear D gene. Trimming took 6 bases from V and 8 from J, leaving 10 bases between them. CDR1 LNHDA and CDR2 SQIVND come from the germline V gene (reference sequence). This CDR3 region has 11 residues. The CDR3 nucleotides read TGTGCCAGTAGGGTGACGGGAGGCTACACCTTC. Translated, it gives CASRVTGGYTF.

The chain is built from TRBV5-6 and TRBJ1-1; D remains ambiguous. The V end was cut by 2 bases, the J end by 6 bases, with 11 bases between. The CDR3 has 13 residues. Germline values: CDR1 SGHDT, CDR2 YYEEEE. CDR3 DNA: TGTGCCAGCAGCTTTGAAACAGCCCCTGAAGCTTTCTTT. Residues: CASSFETAPEAFF.

The CDR3 spells CASSESQGRMNTEAFF. CDR3 DNA: TGTGCCAGCAGTGAATCACAGGGCCGCATGAACACTGAAGCTTTCTTT. This chain joins TRBV25-1 and TRBJ1-1; possible D gene TRBD1, 6 bases. This CDR3 is built from 16 residues. V lost 1 base to trimming and J lost 0 bases, with 12 bases between them. Germline V CDR1 and CDR2: MGHDK, SYGVNS.

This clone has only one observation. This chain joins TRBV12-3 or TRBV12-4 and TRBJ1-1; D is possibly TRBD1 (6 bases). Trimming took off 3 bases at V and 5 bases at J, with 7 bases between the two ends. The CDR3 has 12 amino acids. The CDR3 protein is CASSFRGTEAFF. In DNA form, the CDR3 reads TGTGCCAGCAGTTTTAGGGGGACTGAAGCTTTCTTT.

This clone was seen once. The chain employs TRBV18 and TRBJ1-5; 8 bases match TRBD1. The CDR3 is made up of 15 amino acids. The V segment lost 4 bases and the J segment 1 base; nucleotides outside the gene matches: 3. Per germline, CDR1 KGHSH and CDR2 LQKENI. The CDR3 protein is CASSRGQGSNQPQHF. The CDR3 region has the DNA TGTGCCAGCTCACGTGGACAGGGAAGCAATCAGCCCCAGCATTTT.

CDR3 residues: CASSTGNTYEQYF. For the CDR3, the DNA is TGTGCCAGCAGTACCGGGAATACCTACGAGCAGTACTTC. This sequence joins TRBV12-3 or TRBV12-4 and TRBJ2-7; perhaps TRBD2 as D (5 bases). V was trimmed by 5 bases and J by 2 bases, leaving 10 bases between them. The CDR3 has 13 amino acids.

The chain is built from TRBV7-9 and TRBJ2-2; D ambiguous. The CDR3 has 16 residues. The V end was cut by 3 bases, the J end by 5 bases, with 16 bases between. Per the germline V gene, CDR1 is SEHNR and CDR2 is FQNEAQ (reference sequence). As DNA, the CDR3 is TGTGCCAGCAGCTTTCGCAGGATCGAAAGGACCGGGGAGCTGTTTTTT. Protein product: CASSFRRIERTGELFF.

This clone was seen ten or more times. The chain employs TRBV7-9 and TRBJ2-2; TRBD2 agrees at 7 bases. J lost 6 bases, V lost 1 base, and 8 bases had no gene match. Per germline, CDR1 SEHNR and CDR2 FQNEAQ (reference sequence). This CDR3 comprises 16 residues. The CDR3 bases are TGTGCCAGCAGCTTAGATCGAGCGGGGCTCCCCGGGGAGCTGTTTTTT. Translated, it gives CASSLDRAGLPGELFF.

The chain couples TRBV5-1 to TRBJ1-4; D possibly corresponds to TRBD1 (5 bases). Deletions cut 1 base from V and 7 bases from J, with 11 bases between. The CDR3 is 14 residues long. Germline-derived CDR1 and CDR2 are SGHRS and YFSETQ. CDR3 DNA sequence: TGCGCCAGCAGCTTGCAGGGAAAAGGTGAAAAACTGTTTTTT. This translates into CASSLQGKGEKLFF. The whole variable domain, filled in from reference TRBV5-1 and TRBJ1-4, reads KAGVTQTPRYLIKTRGQQVTLSCSPISGHRSVSWYQQTPGQGLQFLFEYFSETQRNKGNFPGRFSGRQFSNSRSEMNVSTLELGDSALYLCASSLQGKGEKLFFGSGTQLSVL.

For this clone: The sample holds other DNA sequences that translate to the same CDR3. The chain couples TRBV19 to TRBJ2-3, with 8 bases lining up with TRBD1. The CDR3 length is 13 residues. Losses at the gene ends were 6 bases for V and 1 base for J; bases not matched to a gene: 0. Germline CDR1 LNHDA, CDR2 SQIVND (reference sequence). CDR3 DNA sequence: TGTGCCAGTAGGACAGGGGGCACAGATACGCAGTATTTT. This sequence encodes CASRTGGTDTQYF.